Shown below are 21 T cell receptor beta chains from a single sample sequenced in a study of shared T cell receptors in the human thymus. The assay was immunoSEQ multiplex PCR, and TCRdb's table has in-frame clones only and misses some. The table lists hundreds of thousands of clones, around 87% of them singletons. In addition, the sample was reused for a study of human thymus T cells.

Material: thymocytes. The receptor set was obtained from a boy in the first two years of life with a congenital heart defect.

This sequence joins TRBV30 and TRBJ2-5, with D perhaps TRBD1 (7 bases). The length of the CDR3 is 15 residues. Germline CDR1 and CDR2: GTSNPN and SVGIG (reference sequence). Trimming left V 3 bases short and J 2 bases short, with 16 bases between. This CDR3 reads CAWRKQGRRQETQYF. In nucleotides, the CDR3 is TGTGCCTGGAGGAAACAGGGGAGGAGACAAGAGACCCAGTACTTC. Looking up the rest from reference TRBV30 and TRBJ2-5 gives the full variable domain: SQTIHQWPATLVQPVGSPLSLECTVEGTSNPNLYWYRQAAGRGLQLLFYSVGIGQISSEVPQNLSASRPQDRQFILSSKKLLLSDSGFYLCAWRKQGRRQETQYFGPGTRLLVL.

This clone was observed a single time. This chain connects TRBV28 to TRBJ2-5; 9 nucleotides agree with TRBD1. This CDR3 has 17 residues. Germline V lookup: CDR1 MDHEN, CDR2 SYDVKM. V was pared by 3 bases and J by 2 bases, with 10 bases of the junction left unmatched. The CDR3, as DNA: TGTGCCAGCAGTTTGCCGTCGGACAGGGGTCCTCAAGAGACCCAGTACTTC. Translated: CASSLPSDRGPQETQYF.

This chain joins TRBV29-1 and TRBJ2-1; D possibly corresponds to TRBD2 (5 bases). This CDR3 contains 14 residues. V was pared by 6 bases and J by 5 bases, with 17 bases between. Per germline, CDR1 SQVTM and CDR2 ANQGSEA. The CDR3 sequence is CSVRTGAKNNEQFF. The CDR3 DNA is TGCAGCGTGAGGACTGGAGCTAAGAACAATGAGCAGTTCTTC.

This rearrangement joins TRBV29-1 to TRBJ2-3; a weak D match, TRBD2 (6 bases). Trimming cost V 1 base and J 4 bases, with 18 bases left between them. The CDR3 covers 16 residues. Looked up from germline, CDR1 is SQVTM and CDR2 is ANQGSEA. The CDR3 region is CSVEGNCGAPPDTQYF. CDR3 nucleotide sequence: TGCAGCGTTGAAGGGAATTGCGGGGCCCCCCCAGATACGCAGTATTTT.

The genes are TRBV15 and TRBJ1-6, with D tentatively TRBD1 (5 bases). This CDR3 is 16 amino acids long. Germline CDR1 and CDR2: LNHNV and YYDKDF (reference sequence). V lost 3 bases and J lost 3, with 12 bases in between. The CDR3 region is CATSSSWGGYNSPLHF. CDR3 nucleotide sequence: TGTGCCACCAGCAGTTCCTGGGGGGGCTATAATTCACCCCTCCACTTT.

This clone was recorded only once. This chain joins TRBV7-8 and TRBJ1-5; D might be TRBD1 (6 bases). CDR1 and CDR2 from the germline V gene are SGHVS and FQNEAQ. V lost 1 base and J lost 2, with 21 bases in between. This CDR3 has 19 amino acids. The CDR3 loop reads CASSLVGGGPIQGNQPQHF. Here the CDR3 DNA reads TGTGCCAGCAGCTTAGTTGGGGGGGGCCCCATTCAGGGCAATCAGCCCCAGCATTTT. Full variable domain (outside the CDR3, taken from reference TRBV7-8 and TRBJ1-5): GAGVSQSPRYKVAKRGQDVALRCDPISGHVSLFWYQQALGQGPEFLTYFQNEAQLDKSGLPSDRFFAERPEGSVSTLKIQRTQQEDSAVYLCASSLVGGGPIQGNQPQHFGDGTRLSIL.

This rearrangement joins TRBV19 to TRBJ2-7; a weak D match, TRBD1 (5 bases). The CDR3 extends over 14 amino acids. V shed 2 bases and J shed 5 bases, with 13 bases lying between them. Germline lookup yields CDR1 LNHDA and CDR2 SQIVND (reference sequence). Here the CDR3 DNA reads TGTGCCAGTAGTATAAACCCGACAGATGACGAGCAGTACTTC. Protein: CASSINPTDDEQYF.

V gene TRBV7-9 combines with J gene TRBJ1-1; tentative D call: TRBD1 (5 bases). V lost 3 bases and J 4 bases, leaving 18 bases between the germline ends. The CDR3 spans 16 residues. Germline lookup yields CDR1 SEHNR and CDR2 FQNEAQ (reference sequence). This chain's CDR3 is CASSFLRTSGGTEAFF. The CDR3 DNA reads TGTGCCAGCAGCTTCCTCAGGACGTCGGGGGGCACTGAAGCTTTCTTT. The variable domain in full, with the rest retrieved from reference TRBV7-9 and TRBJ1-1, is DTGVSQNPRHKITKRGQNVTFRCDPISEHNRLYWYRQTLGQGPEFLTYFQNEAQLEKSRLLSDRFSAERPKGSFSTLEIQRTEQGDSAMYLCASSFLRTSGGTEAFFGQGTRLTVV.

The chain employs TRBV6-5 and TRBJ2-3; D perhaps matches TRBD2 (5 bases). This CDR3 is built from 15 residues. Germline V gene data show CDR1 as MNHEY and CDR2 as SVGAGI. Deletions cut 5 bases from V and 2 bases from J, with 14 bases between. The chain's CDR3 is CASSHSRGNTDTQYF. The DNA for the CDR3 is TGTGCCAGCAGTCACAGCCGGGGAAACACAGATACGCAGTATTTT.

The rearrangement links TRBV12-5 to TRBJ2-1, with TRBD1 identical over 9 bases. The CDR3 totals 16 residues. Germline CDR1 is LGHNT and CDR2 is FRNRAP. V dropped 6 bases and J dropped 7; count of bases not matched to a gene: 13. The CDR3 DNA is TGTGCTAGTGGCCGGGACAGGGAAAATCGTAGAAATGAGCAGTTCTTC. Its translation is CASGRDRENRRNEQFF.

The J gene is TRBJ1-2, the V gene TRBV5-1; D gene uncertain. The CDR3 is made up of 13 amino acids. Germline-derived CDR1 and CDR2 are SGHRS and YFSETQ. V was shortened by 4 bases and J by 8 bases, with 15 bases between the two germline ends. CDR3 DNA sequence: TGCGCCAGCAGCCGGGAGGGCCCGGGGGGCTACACCTTC. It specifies CASSREGPGGYTF.

In DNA, the CDR3 is TGCGCCAGCAGCCGCGGACAGACGAGCTCCTACGAGCAGTACTTC. Translation: CASSRGQTSSYEQYF. The J gene is TRBJ2-7, the V gene TRBV4-1; D is possibly TRBD1 (6 bases). The CDR3 covers 15 residues. V was clipped by 4 bases and J by 0 bases, with 13 bases between them. CDR1 MGHRA and CDR2 YSYEKL come from the germline V gene.

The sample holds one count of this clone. This CDR3 is CASSDPDSPNIQYF. The DNA of the CDR3 is TGTGCCAGCAGTGACCCCGACAGTCCAAACATTCAGTACTTC. The chain has TRBV6-1 and TRBJ2-4; possible D gene TRBD1, 5 bases. CDR1 and CDR2 (germline): MNHNS, SASEGT. V was trimmed by 3 bases and J by 6 bases, leaving 12 bases between them. The CDR3 is made up of 14 amino acids.

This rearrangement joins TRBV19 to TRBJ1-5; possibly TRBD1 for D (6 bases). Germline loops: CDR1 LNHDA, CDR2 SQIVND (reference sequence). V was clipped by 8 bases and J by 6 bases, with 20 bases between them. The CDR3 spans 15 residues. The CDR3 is CASDPATQGAQPQHF. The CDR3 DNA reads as TGTGCCAGTGATCCGGCTACACAGGGAGCTCAGCCCCAGCATTTT.

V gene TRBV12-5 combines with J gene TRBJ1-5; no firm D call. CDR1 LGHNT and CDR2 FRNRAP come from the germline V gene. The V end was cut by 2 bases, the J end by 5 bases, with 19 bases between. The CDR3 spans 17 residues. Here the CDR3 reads CASGLTPKGGSYQPQHF. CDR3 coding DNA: TGTGCTAGTGGTTTGACACCGAAGGGAGGGAGCTATCAGCCCCAGCATTTT.

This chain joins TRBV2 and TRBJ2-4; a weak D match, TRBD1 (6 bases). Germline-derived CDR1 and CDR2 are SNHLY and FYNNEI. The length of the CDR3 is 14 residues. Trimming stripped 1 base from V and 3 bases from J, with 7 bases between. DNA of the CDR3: TGTGCCAGCAGTGAAGGCAGGGGCAAAAACATTCAGTACTTC. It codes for CASSEGRGKNIQYF.

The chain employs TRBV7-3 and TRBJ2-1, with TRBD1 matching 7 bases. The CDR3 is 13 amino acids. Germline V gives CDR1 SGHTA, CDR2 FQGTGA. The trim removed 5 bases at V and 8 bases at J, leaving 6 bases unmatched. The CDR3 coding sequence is TGTGCCAGCAGCGCTCGACAGGGCTATGAGCAGTTCTTC. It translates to CASSARQGYEQFF. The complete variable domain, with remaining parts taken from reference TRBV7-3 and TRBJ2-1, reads GAGVSQTPSNKVTEKGKYVELRCDPISGHTALYWYRQSLGQGPEFLIYFQGTGAADDSGLPNDRFFAVRPEGSVSTLKIQRTERGDSAVYLCASSARQGYEQFFGPGTRLTVL.

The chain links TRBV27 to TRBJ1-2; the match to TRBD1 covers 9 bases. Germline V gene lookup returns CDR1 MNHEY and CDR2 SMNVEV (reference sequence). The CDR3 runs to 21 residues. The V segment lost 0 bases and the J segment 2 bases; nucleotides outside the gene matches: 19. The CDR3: CASSLSHPPPTRDRENYGYTF. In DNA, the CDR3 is TGTGCCAGCAGTTTATCTCATCCCCCTCCAACGCGGGACAGGGAAAACTATGGCTACACCTTC.

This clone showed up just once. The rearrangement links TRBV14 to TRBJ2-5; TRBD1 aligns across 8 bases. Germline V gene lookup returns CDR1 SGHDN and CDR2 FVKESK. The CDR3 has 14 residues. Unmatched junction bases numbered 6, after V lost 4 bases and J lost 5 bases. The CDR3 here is CASSPPGGWETQYF. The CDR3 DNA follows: TGTGCCAGCAGCCCCCCAGGGGGCTGGGAGACCCAGTACTTC.

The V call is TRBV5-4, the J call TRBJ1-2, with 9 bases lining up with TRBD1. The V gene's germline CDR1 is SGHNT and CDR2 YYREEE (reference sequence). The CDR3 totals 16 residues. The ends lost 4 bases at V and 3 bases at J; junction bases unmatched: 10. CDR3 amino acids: CASSGLQGAPDYGYTF. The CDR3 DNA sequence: TGTGCCAGCAGCGGGTTACAGGGGGCGCCTGACTATGGCTACACCTTC. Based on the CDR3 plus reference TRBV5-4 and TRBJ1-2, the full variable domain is ETGVTQSPTHLIKTRGQQVTLRCSSQSGHNTVSWYQQALGQGPQFIFQYYREEENGRGNFPPRFSGLQFPNYSSELNVNALELDDSALYLCASSGLQGAPDYGYTFGSGTRLTVV.

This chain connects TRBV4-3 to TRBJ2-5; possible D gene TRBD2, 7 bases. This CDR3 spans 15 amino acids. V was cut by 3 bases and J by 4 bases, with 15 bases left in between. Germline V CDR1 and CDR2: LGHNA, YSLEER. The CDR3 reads CASSQYQGGGETQYF. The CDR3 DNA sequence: TGCGCCAGCAGCCAGTATCAAGGGGGGGGAGAGACCCAGTACTTC.